The clone carrying this T cell receptor beta chain came up many times. Antigen: not known. Amplification of TCR beta CDR3 regions was performed using RNA transcripts as template. The TCR CDR3 was amplified in a first-round RT-PCR using the HTBI primer set. TCRdb itself ran the multiplex PCR reads through MiXCR, one entry per CDR3 protein. Here the sample spans a few hundred thousand distinct CDR3 sequences, roughly 50% being singletons. The sample originates from a study of T cells in Graves' hyperthyroidism and ophthalmopathy. Study-wide results and limits: The blood repertoire included most of the expanded thyroid clonotypes above 0.001. It was a median approximately 6.9 months before onset that the model predicted ophthalmopathy.

V lost 3 bases to trimming and J lost 3 bases, with 11 bases between them. Germline V gene sequence: CDR1 SGHAT, CDR2 FQNNGV. This CDR3 contains 15 residues. Uncontrolled infection, other autoimmune disease, pregnancy or lactation excluded patients. The diagnostic basis comprised clinical symptoms, serum thyroxine and TRAb, thyroid ultrasound and orbital computed tomography. The sequenced sample consisted of peripheral blood or thyroid tissue (not recorded which). This sequence was found in an adult woman with Graves' disease, either hyperthyroidism or ophthalmopathy (not recorded which). The gene calls are TRBV11-2 and TRBJ1-4; D might be TRBD1 (5 bases). CDR3 coding DNA: TGTGCCAGCAGCTTTGGGGCCGGAGCTAATGAAAAACTGTTTTTT. Amino acids: CASSFGAGANEKLFF.